The 30 T cell receptor beta chains below come from one sample, sequenced in a study of cytomegalovirus exposure and HLA in healthy donors. The PCR employed 60 Vbeta primers together with 13 Jbeta primers. Clones were read by immunoSEQ multiplex PCR, and TCRdb kept only the in-frame ones, dropping some. Altogether about 190,000 clones are present, under 85% being singletons, with the ten largest covering 10% to 13%. Material for sequencing was PBMCs. The receptors were gathered from a woman aged 45-60 years in good health and CMV-seropositive.

The chain has TRBV20-1 and TRBJ2-7, with D possibly TRBD1 on 5 matching bases. Per germline, CDR1 DFQATT and CDR2 SNEGSKA (reference sequence). The V end lost 6 bases, the J end lost 8 bases, and 11 bases lay between the germline ends. The CDR3 covers 10 residues. This CDR3 reads CSAVGVQQYF. The CDR3 bases are TGCAGTGCCGTAGGGGTACAGCAGTACTTC.

The chain couples TRBV6-6 to TRBJ1-5; 7 nucleotides agree with TRBD1. This CDR3 spans 15 amino acids. V was pared by 6 bases and J by 4 bases, with 9 bases of the junction left unmatched. Germline V gene data show CDR1 as MNHNY and CDR2 as SVGAGI (reference sequence). As DNA, the CDR3 is TGTGCCAGCAGCTTCGGACAGGCGGGGAATCAGCCCCAGCATTTT. Protein sequence: CASSFGQAGNQPQHF.

The chain has TRBV4-1 and TRBJ1-6; D remains unclear. The V and J ends lost 4 bases and 6 bases respectively, with 13 bases between them. The CDR3 sequence is 15 residues long. CDR1 MGHRA and CDR2 YSYEKL come from the germline V gene. The DNA for the CDR3 is TGCGCCAGCAGCCTAGGAGCCACCTCTAATTCACCCCTCCACTTT. Its translation is CASSLGATSNSPLHF.

As to this clone: This CDR3 is also generated by other DNA sequences in the sample. The rearrangement uses TRBV19 and TRBJ1-5; perhaps TRBD1 as D (6 bases). This CDR3 comprises 14 residues. Germline lookup yields CDR1 LNHDA and CDR2 SQIVND (reference sequence). Trimming pared 5 bases from V and 3 bases from J, leaving 11 bases between. CDR3 coding DNA: TGTGCCAGTAGTTACAGGGCCTACAATCAGCCCCAGCATTTT. Residues: CASSYRAYNQPQHF. Full variable domain (missing parts from reference TRBV19 and TRBJ1-5): DGGITQSPKYLFRKEGQNVTLSCEQNLNHDAMYWYRQDPGQGLRLIYYSQIVNDFQKGDIAEGYSVSREKKESFPLTVTSAQKNPTAFYLCASSYRAYNQPQHFGDGTRLSIL.

The chain combines TRBV19 with TRBJ1-3; D possibly corresponds to TRBD1 (6 bases). Germline loops: CDR1 LNHDA, CDR2 SQIVND (reference sequence). V was trimmed by 5 bases and J by 3 bases, leaving 8 bases between them. This CDR3 region has 13 residues. Here the CDR3 reads CASSPDSGNTIYF. The CDR3 DNA follows: TGTGCCAGTAGTCCGGACAGTGGAAACACCATATATTTT. The whole variable domain, remainder taken from reference TRBV19 and TRBJ1-3, is DGGITQSPKYLFRKEGQNVTLSCEQNLNHDAMYWYRQDPGQGLRLIYYSQIVNDFQKGDIAEGYSVSREKKESFPLTVTSAQKNPTAFYLCASSPDSGNTIYFGEGSWLTVV.

The CDR3, as DNA: TGTGCCAGCAGCGGACAGGGGAGGAATAATGAAAAACTGTTTTTT. This encodes CASSGQGRNNEKLFF. This chain joins TRBV5-4 and TRBJ1-4; 9 positions match TRBD1. This CDR3 has 15 amino acids. V was pared by 4 bases and J by 4 bases, with 5 bases of the junction left unmatched. Germline V gene sequence: CDR1 SGHNT, CDR2 YYREEE (reference sequence). Variable domain in full (rest from reference TRBV5-4 and TRBJ1-4): ETGVTQSPTHLIKTRGQQVTLRCSSQSGHNTVSWYQQALGQGPQFIFQYYREEENGRGNFPPRFSGLQFPNYSSELNVNALELDDSALYLCASSGQGRNNEKLFFGSGTQLSVL.

This clone was detected once. The gene calls are TRBV6-5 and TRBJ1-6; the D gene is possibly TRBD1 (5 bases). Germline assignment: CDR1 MNHEY and CDR2 SVGAGI. CDR3 length: 15 amino acids. V was pared by 5 bases and J by 4 bases, with 12 bases between. DNA for the CDR3: TGTGCCAGCAGTGGGCCAGGGTTGTATAATTCACCCCTCCACTTT. Translation: CASSGPGLYNSPLHF.

This clone came up a few times. The chain couples TRBV4-3 to TRBJ1-4; 9 nucleotides align to TRBD1. This CDR3 region has 18 residues. Germline loops: CDR1 LGHNA, CDR2 YSLEER. Trimming removed 0 bases from V and 3 bases from J; junction bases left unmatched: 8. The CDR3 loop reads CASSQDGTGRVPNEKLFF. CDR3 nucleotides: TGCGCCAGCAGCCAAGATGGGACAGGGAGGGTACCTAATGAAAAACTGTTTTTT.

The V and J genes are TRBV19 and TRBJ2-1, with 7 nucleotides matching TRBD1. The germline gives CDR1 LNHDA, CDR2 SQIVND (reference sequence). The CDR3 covers 14 residues. J gave up 3 bases and V 5 bases, and 4 bases lay outside the gene matches. CDR3 region: CASSRQGYYNEQFF. The CDR3 nucleotides are TGTGCCAGTAGTCGACAGGGCTACTACAATGAGCAGTTCTTC. Drawing the rest from reference TRBV19 and TRBJ2-1, the complete variable domain is DGGITQSPKYLFRKEGQNVTLSCEQNLNHDAMYWYRQDPGQGLRLIYYSQIVNDFQKGDIAEGYSVSREKKESFPLTVTSAQKNPTAFYLCASSRQGYYNEQFFGPGTRLTVL.

This clone was observed a handful of times. The chain employs TRBV6-1 and TRBJ2-3; a possible D gene is TRBD2 (5 bases). V lost 3 bases and J 6 bases, leaving 19 bases between the germline ends. CDR3 length: 16 residues. The germline V gene encodes CDR1 MNHNS and CDR2 SASEGT. This chain's CDR3 is CASSDTRFPSRDTQYF. CDR3 sequence (DNA): TGTGCCAGCAGTGACACTAGGTTCCCCTCTAGGGATACGCAGTATTTT.

This clone appeared a single time. The V gene is TRBV6-5, the J gene TRBJ2-7; D remains ambiguous. The CDR3 has 12 residues. Between the trimmed V and J ends, which lost 5 bases and 3 bases, there was a span of 8 bases. CDR1 MNHEY and CDR2 SVGAGI come from the germline V gene. The DNA for the CDR3 is TGTGCCAGCAGTGAACAGTACTACGAGCAGTACTTC. This translates into CASSEQYYEQYF.

This clone was recorded once. V and J are TRBV6-1 and TRBJ1-2; D is uncertain. V lost 4 bases, J lost 4 bases, and 16 bases lay in between. Germline CDR1 and CDR2: MNHNS and SASEGT. The CDR3 contains 15 residues. Here the CDR3 DNA reads TGTGCCAGCAGTGGGTCACACGCCTTGCCCTATGGCTACACCTTC. Translation: CASSGSHALPYGYTF.

The chain employs TRBV2 and TRBJ1-5; no clear D gene. The V gene's germline CDR1 is SNHLY and CDR2 FYNNEI. V was clipped by 1 base and J by 3 bases, with 13 bases between them. CDR3 length: 16 amino acids. CDR3 protein: CASSEGPGRVNQPQHF. CDR3 nucleotides: TGTGCCAGCAGTGAAGGACCCGGGAGGGTCAATCAGCCCCAGCATTTT.

This clone was seen more than once but under ten times. This rearrangement joins TRBV7-9 to TRBJ2-2, with 7 positions matching TRBD2. The germline gives CDR1 SEHNR, CDR2 FQNEAQ (reference sequence). V was clipped by 5 bases and J by 6 bases; unmatched bases: 3. The CDR3 loop spans 13 amino acids. CDR3 nucleotides: TGTGCCAGCAGCCCACTAGCGCCCGGGGAGCTGTTTTTT. Residues: CASSPLAPGELFF.

CDR3 nucleotides: TGTGCCAGCAGCTATGGGACAGGGACTCTCCAAGAGACCCAGTACTTC. It encodes CASSYGTGTLQETQYF. V gene TRBV9 combines with J gene TRBJ2-5; 9 positions agree with TRBD1. Per the germline V gene, CDR1 is SGDLS and CDR2 is YYNGEE. Trimming cost V 4 bases and J 1 base; bases outside gene matches: 8. This CDR3 is 16 amino acids long.

The gene calls are TRBV21-1 and TRBJ1-6. TRBV21-1 is a listed pseudogene. This CDR3 is 14 amino acids long. The CDR3 DNA follows: TGTGCCAGCGACCCGAGGACTTATAATTCACCCCTCCACTTT. It specifies CASDPRTYNSPLHF.

The chain links TRBV28 to TRBJ1-6; maybe TRBD1 (6 bases). Germline CDR1 and CDR2: MDHEN and SYDVKM. The CDR3 is 16 amino acids. Trimming took 3 bases from V and 9 from J, leaving 18 bases between them. The CDR3, as DNA: TGTGCCAGCAGTTTCGGGGGGCGTTCCAGTTCTTCACCCCTCCACTTT. This translates into CASSFGGRSSSSPLHF.

This clone occurred a few times. V gene TRBV7-8 combines with J gene TRBJ1-1, with TRBD1 matching 9 bases. With V trimmed by 5 bases and J by 1 base, 5 bases remained unmatched. Germline values: CDR1 SGHVS, CDR2 FQNEAQ. The CDR3 totals 15 residues. The CDR3 nucleotides read TGTGCCAGCAGCAAGGGACAGGGAGGGAACACTGAAGCTTTCTTT. Translation: CASSKGQGGNTEAFF. The whole variable domain, filled in from reference TRBV7-8 and TRBJ1-1, reads GAGVSQSPRYKVAKRGQDVALRCDPISGHVSLFWYQQALGQGPEFLTYFQNEAQLDKSGLPSDRFFAERPEGSVSTLKIQRTQQEDSAVYLCASSKGQGGNTEAFFGQGTRLTVV.

This chain uses TRBV18 with TRBJ1-2, with a possible D match to TRBD1 (5 bases). Per germline, CDR1 KGHSH and CDR2 LQKENI. The CDR3 sequence is 13 residues long. Trimming stripped 6 bases from V and 3 bases from J, with 11 bases between. This CDR3 reads CASSQTDDYGYTF. In nucleotides, the CDR3 is TGTGCCAGCTCCCAGACAGATGACTATGGCTACACCTTC.

V gene TRBV5-1 combines with J gene TRBJ2-1; unclear D gene. Per the germline V gene, CDR1 is SGHRS and CDR2 is YFSETQ. Trimming shortened V by 0 bases and J by 0 bases, and 10 bases separated the two germline ends. CDR3 size: 16 residues. CDR3 coding DNA: TGCGCCAGCAGCTTGGCCCGGGTTAACTCCTACAATGAGCAGTTCTTC. Translating it yields CASSLARVNSYNEQFF.

The chain has TRBV7-7 and TRBJ1-1; 8 bases line up with TRBD1. Germline V CDR1 and CDR2: SSHAT, FNYEAQ (reference sequence). This CDR3 has 14 residues. The trim removed 5 bases at V and 3 bases at J, leaving 5 bases unmatched. The CDR3 DNA reads as TGTGCCAGCAGCCCCCACAGGGGGGACACTGAAGCTTTCTTT. Protein sequence: CASSPHRGDTEAFF.

The chain uses TRBV21-1 and TRBJ2-7; TRBD2 is taken as the D call from the table, unchecked against the DNA. TRBV21-1 is annotated as a pseudogene. The CDR3 is made up of 11 amino acids. CDR3 coding DNA: TGTGCCAGCACGGGGGGCCGGGAGCAGTACTTC. Protein sequence: CASTGGREQYF.

The rearrangement joins TRBV4-1 to TRBJ2-3; D may be TRBD2 (6 bases). CDR1 is MGHRA and CDR2 is YSYEKL in the germline V gene. Trimming pared 4 bases from V and 3 bases from J, leaving 17 bases between. This CDR3 spans 16 amino acids. The CDR3 bases are TGCGCCAGCAGCCGTACGGGACCCGGGGGAACAGATACGCAGTATTTT. Its translation: CASSRTGPGGTDTQYF.

A few counts support this clone. In DNA form, the CDR3 reads TGTGCCACTCTATCGGGCTCCTATAATTCACCCCTCCACTTT. Encoded protein: CATLSGSYNSPLHF. This chain uses TRBV6-5 with TRBJ1-6; D not resolved. Trimming took 10 bases from V and 0 from J, leaving 10 bases between them. CDR3 length: 14 amino acids. The germline V gene has CDR1 MNHEY and CDR2 SVGAGI.

The chain combines TRBV7-2 with TRBJ1-2; D gene uncertain. This CDR3 has 14 residues. The germline gives CDR1 SGHTA, CDR2 FQGNSA. V was cut by 1 base and J by 1 base, with 7 bases left in between. The CDR3 nucleotides are TGTGCCAGCAGCTTAGTTCGGGATAACTATGGCTACACCTTC. Its protein is CASSLVRDNYGYTF. The full variable domain, its missing parts supplied by reference TRBV7-2 and TRBJ1-2, is GAGVSQSPSNKVTEKGKDVELRCDPISGHTALYWYRQSLGQGLEFLIYFQGNSAPDKSGLPSDRFSAERTGGSVSTLTIQRTQQEDSAVYLCASSLVRDNYGYTFGSGTRLTVV.

This clone was detected a few times. The J gene is TRBJ1-1, the V gene TRBV29-1; weak D call: TRBD1 (5 bases). Germline V CDR1 and CDR2: SQVTM, ANQGSEA. The CDR3 has 11 residues. V was pared by 4 bases and J by 4 bases, with 7 bases between. Written as DNA, the CDR3 is TGCAGCGTTGGTAGGGGCACTGAAGCTTTCTTT. Translation gives CSVGRGTEAFF.

This CDR3 is CASSPGVSNTEAFF. In DNA form, the CDR3 reads TGCGCCAGCAGCCCGGGGGTCAGTAACACTGAAGCTTTCTTT. The gene calls are TRBV5-1 and TRBJ1-1; the D gene is possibly TRBD1 (5 bases). The germline V gene encodes CDR1 SGHRS and CDR2 YFSETQ. This CDR3 has 14 residues. Trimming took off 4 bases at V and 2 bases at J, with 12 bases between the two ends.

The chain recombines TRBV5-1 with TRBJ2-2; a weak D match, TRBD1 (6 bases). CDR1 SGHRS and CDR2 YFSETQ come from the germline V gene. The CDR3 runs to 17 residues. With 5 bases removed from V and 6 bases from J, the gap between germline ends came to 23 bases. The CDR3 sequence: CASSPLVAGEIAGELFF. The DNA of the CDR3 is TGCGCCAGCAGTCCGCTTGTGGCAGGGGAAATCGCCGGGGAGCTGTTTTTT.

This rearrangement joins TRBV6-6 to TRBJ2-3; TRBD1 matches at 11 bases. There are 15 residues in the CDR3. CDR1 is MNHNY, CDR2 SVGAGI, per germline (reference sequence). Losses at the gene ends were 6 bases for V and 5 bases for J; bases not matched to a gene: 7. The CDR3 coding sequence is TGTGCCAGCAGGGGGACAGGGGGGTTGGTAGATACGCAGTATTTT. This codes for CASRGTGGLVDTQYF.

V is TRBV6-1 and J is TRBJ2-7; the D gene is possibly TRBD2 (6 bases). The CDR3 contains 13 residues. Trimming removed 6 bases at V and 2 bases at J, with 11 bases between. The germline gives CDR1 MNHNS, CDR2 SASEGT. DNA for the CDR3: TGTGCCAGCAGACCGGAGGGAACCTACGAGCAGTACTTC. This translates into CASRPEGTYEQYF.